This is a list of T cell receptor beta chains from one sample in a study of beta chain features in type 1 diabetes. This table comes from immunoSEQ multiplex PCR, and its TCRdb copy is limited to in-frame clones, with some not included. The sample records under 500,000 clones, 30% being singletons. The sequencing input was naive CD4+ T cells from blood. The source is a man aged 18 to 29 in good health. Each CDR3 is given with its conserved first and last residue. D genes are given only for firm matches. The size field is filled for only some rows; it gives once, few, many or a size class.

J: TRBJ2-3; D: TRBD1; V: TRBV6-1; size: few; length: 15; CDR3: CASNARQGSTDTQYF; DNA: TGTGCCAGCAACGCCCGACAGGGAAGCACAGATACGCAGTATTTT
J: TRBJ2-3; D: -; V: TRBV14; size: -; length: 13; CDR3: CASSQVVTDTQYF; DNA: TGTGCCAGCAGCCAAGTGGTCACAGATACGCAGTATTTT
J: TRBJ2-5; D: -; V: TRBV5-1; size: few; length: 16; CDR3: CASSLKQGASQETQYF; DNA: TGCGCCAGCAGCTTGAAACAGGGCGCCAGCCAAGAGACCCAGTACTTC
J: TRBJ2-6; D: -; V: TRBV7-9; size: -; length: 16; CDR3: CASSPLTIKGANVLTF; DNA: TGTGCCAGCAGCCCCCTGACTATAAAGGGGGCCAACGTCCTGACTTTC
J: TRBJ1-5; D: TRBD1; V: TRBV7-9; size: -; length: 16; CDR3: CASSFSTGTINQPQHF; DNA: TGTGCCAGCAGCTTCTCGACAGGGACAATAAATCAGCCCCAGCATTTT
J: TRBJ2-7; D: -; V: TRBV30; size: -; length: 12; CDR3: CAWSATGYEQYF; DNA: TGTGCCTGGAGCGCTACCGGGTACGAGCAGTACTTC
J: TRBJ2-5; D: TRBD1; V: TRBV5-1; size: -; length: 15; CDR3: CASSDWDSLPETQYF; DNA: TGCGCCAGCAGCGACTGGGACAGCTTGCCAGAGACCCAGTACTTC
J: TRBJ1-2; D: -; V: TRBV6-6; size: -; length: 14; CDR3: CASSYSGVPSGYTF; DNA: TGTGCCAGCAGTTACTCGGGGGTCCCCTCTGGCTACACCTTC
J: TRBJ2-7; D: -; V: TRBV28; size: many; length: 15; CDR3: CASSLAGTPFAEQYF; DNA: TGTGCCAGCAGTTTAGCCGGGACACCTTTTGCCGAGCAGTACTTC
J: TRBJ2-5; D: -; V: TRBV5-1; size: few; length: 17; CDR3: CASSLVLGQIYQETQYF; DNA: TGCGCCAGCAGCTTGGTCTTAGGACAGATCTACCAAGAGACCCAGTACTTC
J: TRBJ2-1; D: TRBD2; V: TRBV9; size: -; length: 16; CDR3: CASSVESGSSYNEQFF; DNA: TGTGCCAGCAGCGTAGAAAGCGGGAGCTCCTACAATGAGCAGTTCTTC
J: TRBJ1-1; D: -; V: TRBV28; size: few; length: 13; CDR3: CATIDSLNTEAFF; DNA: TGTGCCACCATTGACAGTTTGAACACTGAAGCTTTCTTT
J: TRBJ2-1; D: -; V: TRBV30; size: few; length: 14; CDR3: CAWSPTGLYNEQFF; DNA: TGTGCCTGGAGCCCCACTGGACTCTACAATGAGCAGTTCTTC
J: TRBJ2-7; D: -; V: TRBV6-6; size: -; length: 15; CDR3: CASSPGRGISYEQYF; DNA: TGTGCCAGCAGCCCGGGGAGGGGGATCTCCTACGAGCAGTACTTC
J: TRBJ2-4; D: -; V: TRBV5-6; size: -; length: 12; CDR3: CASSLRDHIQYF; DNA: TGTGCCAGCAGCTTGAGGGACCACATTCAGTACTTC
J: TRBJ2-7; D: -; V: TRBV7-2; size: -; length: 15; CDR3: CASSLGQSGRNEQYF; DNA: TGTGCCAGCAGCTTAGGCCAGTCCGGTCGGAACGAGCAGTACTTC
J: TRBJ2-5; D: -; V: TRBV6-5; size: once; length: 12; CDR3: CASREGGMTQYF; DNA: TGTGCCAGTCGGGAAGGGGGGATGACCCAGTACTTC
J: TRBJ2-1; D: -; V: TRBV7-9; size: few; length: 14; CDR3: CASSLAESYNEQFF; DNA: TGTGCCAGCAGCTTAGCTGAGAGTTACAATGAGCAGTTCTTC
J: TRBJ2-7; D: TRBD2; V: TRBV7-2; size: -; length: 15; CDR3: CASSLVGSGVYEQYF; DNA: TGTGCCAGCAGCTTAGTAGGTAGCGGGGTCTACGAGCAGTACTTC
J: TRBJ2-5; D: -; V: TRBV25-1; size: few; length: 15; CDR3: CASSPLRGGQETQYF; DNA: TGTGCCAGCAGTCCCCTGAGGGGGGGACAAGAGACCCAGTACTTC